One sample yielded the 22 T cell receptor beta chains listed below, sequenced in a study of glioma-infiltrating T cells after dendritic cell vaccination. Method: immunoSEQ multiplex PCR; TCRdb's copy keeps in-frame clones and lacks some. The table lists under 35,000 clones, roughly nine tenths of them singletons. Sequencing used blood, obtained before dendritic cell vaccination. The receptor set was obtained from a human donor with glioblastoma.

The chain recombines TRBV7-9 with TRBJ2-3; 9 bases map to TRBD2. The junction had 13 bases not matched to a gene; V was cut back by 5 bases and J by 10 bases. The CDR3 is 15 amino acids. Germline lookup yields CDR1 SEHNR and CDR2 FQNEAQ (reference sequence). This CDR3 reads CASSPSTSGRKAQYF. The CDR3 nucleotides are TGTGCCAGCAGCCCCTCGACTAGCGGCAGGAAGGCGCAGTATTTT.

The CDR3 region is CASSWVTGANQPQHF. In nucleotides, the CDR3 is TGCGCCAGCAGCTGGGTGACAGGAGCCAATCAGCCCCAGCATTTT. The chain links TRBV5-1 to TRBJ1-5, with D maybe TRBD1 (6 bases). Trimming cost V 3 bases and J 3 bases, with 13 bases left between them. The CDR3 spans 15 residues. CDR1 is SGHRS and CDR2 is YFSETQ in the germline V gene.

The chain is built from TRBV6-5 and TRBJ1-1; 10 positions agree with TRBD1. Germline V lookup: CDR1 MNHEY, CDR2 SVGAGI. The V segment lost 2 bases and the J segment 5 bases; nucleotides outside the gene matches: 2. The CDR3 sequence is 14 residues long. CDR3 sequence: CASSYGTGVTEAFF. DNA for the CDR3: TGTGCCAGCAGTTACGGGACAGGGGTTACTGAAGCTTTCTTT.

The chain joins TRBV18 to TRBJ2-2; D might be TRBD1 (5 bases). Between the trimmed V and J ends, which lost 2 bases and 6 bases, there was a span of 10 bases. Germline V gene data show CDR1 as KGHSH and CDR2 as LQKENI. CDR3 length: 14 amino acids. Here the CDR3 DNA reads TGTGCCAGCTCACCATCGGCAGGGTCCGGGGAGCTGTTTTTT. This encodes CASSPSAGSGELFF.

In its sample, this clone was seen a few times. CDR3 DNA: TGTGCCAGCAGCTACCCGGGACTAGCGGGGGGGCAAGAGACCCAGTACTTC. Encoded protein: CASSYPGLAGGQETQYF. The J gene is TRBJ2-5, the V gene TRBV7-9; TRBD2 matches at 16 bases. The CDR3 length is 17 residues. The V segment lost 4 bases and the J segment 2 bases; nucleotides outside the gene matches: 4. Germline CDR1 is SEHNR and CDR2 is FQNEAQ (reference sequence). Combining the CDR3 with reference TRBV7-9 and TRBJ2-5 gives the whole variable domain DTGVSQNPRHKITKRGQNVTFRCDPISEHNRLYWYRQTLGQGPEFLTYFQNEAQLEKSRLLSDRFSAERPKGSFSTLEIQRTEQGDSAMYLCASSYPGLAGGQETQYFGPGTRLLVL.

The rearrangement uses TRBV10-2 and TRBJ2-2, with 10 bases that match TRBD2. V lost 5 bases and J lost 1; bases outside the gene matches: 1. Germline CDR1 WSHSY, CDR2 SAAADI. The CDR3 length is 15 residues. DNA for the CDR3: TGCGCCAGCAGTCGACTAGCGGGGAACACCGGGGAGCTGTTTTTT. Amino acids: CASSRLAGNTGELFF.

The chain links TRBV7-2 to TRBJ2-1, with a tentative D call TRBD2 (6 bases). The CDR3 has 12 residues. CDR1 is SGHTA and CDR2 is FQGNSA in the germline V gene. Deletions cut 6 bases from V and 9 bases from J, with 12 bases between. The CDR3 here is CASRGGGLEQFF. The DNA for the CDR3 is TGTGCCAGCAGGGGGGGTGGGCTTGAGCAGTTCTTC.

The chain couples TRBV6-4 to TRBJ2-1, with a possible D match to TRBD2 (5 bases). Germline V CDR1 and CDR2: MRHNA, SNTAGT. The V gene lost 0 bases and the J gene lost 5 bases, with 8 bases spanning the gap. This CDR3 contains 14 residues. The CDR3 DNA follows: TGTGCCAGCAGTGACTCGAGACTAAACAATGAGCAGTTCTTC. It encodes CASSDSRLNNEQFF.

The chain employs TRBV6-1 and TRBJ2-4; 7 bases align to TRBD1. This CDR3 is built from 15 residues. With 4 bases clipped from V and 8 bases from J, the junction kept 11 bases outside the gene matches. The V gene's germline CDR1 is MNHNS and CDR2 SASEGT. The CDR3 nucleotides are TGTGCCAGCAGTGCTAACAGGGGCCACACGGACATTCAGTACTTC. It is translated as CASSANRGHTDIQYF.

The CDR3 reads CASIPTGTSGNTIYF. In DNA form, the CDR3 reads TGTGCCAGTATTCCCACAGGGACCTCTGGAAACACCATATATTTT. The rearrangement links TRBV19 to TRBJ1-3; D might be TRBD1 (6 bases). The CDR3 has 15 residues. The V and J ends lost 7 bases and 0 bases respectively, with 13 bases between them. The germline V gene encodes CDR1 LNHDA and CDR2 SQIVND (reference sequence).

The rearrangement joins TRBV5-1 to TRBJ1-4, with 7 bases identical to TRBD1. J was trimmed by 3 bases and V by 2 bases; bases with no gene match: 7. Germline V CDR1 and CDR2: SGHRS, YFSETQ. The CDR3 consists of 16 residues. Here the CDR3 reads CASSLSTGAANEKLFF. The DNA for the CDR3 is TGCGCCAGCAGCTTAAGCACAGGGGCGGCTAATGAAAAACTGTTTTTT.

The genes are TRBV19 and TRBJ2-7; 7 bases fit TRBD1. Trimming removed 4 bases from V and 5 bases from J; junction bases left unmatched: 5. Germline values: CDR1 LNHDA, CDR2 SQIVND (reference sequence). This CDR3 is built from 13 residues. CDR3 region: CASSKQGMDEQYF. CDR3 nucleotide sequence: TGTGCCAGTAGTAAACAGGGGATGGACGAGCAGTACTTC. The complete variable domain, with remaining parts taken from reference TRBV19 and TRBJ2-7, reads DGGITQSPKYLFRKEGQNVTLSCEQNLNHDAMYWYRQDPGQGLRLIYYSQIVNDFQKGDIAEGYSVSREKKESFPLTVTSAQKNPTAFYLCASSKQGMDEQYFGPGTRLTVT.

V usage is TRBV12-5 and J usage is TRBJ2-7; TRBD2 matches 8 bases. The J segment lost 3 bases and the V segment lost 11 bases, leaving 3 bases of the junction unmatched. This CDR3 is built from 11 residues. Germline V gene lookup returns CDR1 LGHNT and CDR2 FRNRAP. CDR3 protein: CASGLGYEQYF. CDR3 DNA: TGTGCTTCGGGACTAGGCTACGAGCAGTACTTC.

V and J are TRBV18 and TRBJ1-1; 9 positions match TRBD1. CDR3 length: 14 residues. The germline V gene has CDR1 KGHSH and CDR2 LQKENI. The junction had 5 bases not matched to a gene; V was cut back by 3 bases and J by 6 bases. DNA for the CDR3: TGTGCCAGCTCACCTGACAGGGGGTATGCTGAAGCTTTCTTT. It translates to CASSPDRGYAEAFF. The full variable domain, with the rest looked up from reference TRBV18 and TRBJ1-1, is NAGVMQNPRHLVRRRGQEARLRCSPMKGHSHVYWYRQLPEEGLKFMVYLQKENIIDESGMPKERFSAEFPKEGPSILRIQQVVRGDSAAYFCASSPDRGYAEAFFGQGTRLTVV.

This chain joins TRBV19 and TRBJ1-2; 7 nucleotides agree with TRBD1. Trimming took 4 bases from V and 8 from J; bases not matched to a gene: 7. Germline V lookup: CDR1 LNHDA, CDR2 SQIVND (reference sequence). The CDR3 length is 13 residues. CDR3 nucleotide sequence: TGTGCCAGTAGTAGAATGCAGGGGGAAGGCTACACCTTC. This sequence encodes CASSRMQGEGYTF.

This clone rates as medium-sized (0.01 to 0.1%). The chain combines TRBV7-2 with TRBJ2-3; the D gene is possibly TRBD1 (6 bases). Germline V lookup: CDR1 SGHTA, CDR2 FQGNSA. Deletions cut 2 bases from V and 6 bases from J, with 12 bases between. This CDR3 spans 14 amino acids. Here the CDR3 DNA reads TGTGCCAGCAGCTTACAGGGGAGTGGGGATACGCAGTATTTT. It translates to CASSLQGSGDTQYF.

V usage is TRBV20-1 and J usage is TRBJ2-3; D gene ambiguous. Trimming pared 3 bases from V and 6 bases from J, leaving 4 bases between. In germline, CDR1 is DFQATT, CDR2 SNEGSKA (reference sequence). The CDR3 has 10 amino acids. The CDR3 region has the DNA TGCAGTGCTAGCAGGGATACGCAGTATTTT. It codes for CSASRDTQYF.

The rearrangement joins TRBV6-5 to TRBJ2-1, with TRBD2 identical over 7 bases. The CDR3 consists of 14 residues. In germline, CDR1 is MNHEY, CDR2 SVGAGI. V dropped 6 bases and J dropped 5; count of bases not matched to a gene: 7. The CDR3 is CASSLRGSHNEQFF. The CDR3 DNA reads TGTGCCAGCAGCCTGCGGGGGTCCCACAATGAGCAGTTCTTC.

The chain uses TRBV6-1 and TRBJ1-5, with TRBD1 matching over 8 bases. After removal of 2 bases from V and 6 bases from J, the junction contained 6 bases not matched to a gene. The CDR3 contains 15 residues. Germline V gene lookup returns CDR1 MNHNS and CDR2 SASEGT. CDR3 protein: CASSERDRWVQPQHF. The CDR3 DNA follows: TGTGCCAGCAGTGAAAGGGACAGGTGGGTTCAGCCCCAGCATTTT.

V is TRBV5-5 and J is TRBJ1-4; no definite D call. Between the trimmed V and J ends, which lost 4 bases and 2 bases, there was a span of 15 bases. The CDR3 covers 16 residues. Germline CDR1 reads SGHKS; CDR2 reads YYEKEE (reference sequence). In nucleotides, the CDR3 is TGTGCCAGCAGCCTGGGTTTGGGGAGGACTAATGAAAAACTGTTTTTT. It specifies CASSLGLGRTNEKLFF.

This clone was picked up a small number of times. This sequence joins TRBV5-1 and TRBJ2-6, with D possibly matching TRBD2 (5 bases). The CDR3 consists of 17 residues. Trimming stripped 0 bases from V and 3 bases from J, with 13 bases between. Per the germline V gene, CDR1 is SGHRS and CDR2 is YFSETQ. CDR3 amino acids: CASSLGGSSGGANVLTF. The CDR3 DNA reads as TGCGCCAGCAGCTTGGGAGGGTCCTCTGGTGGGGCCAACGTCCTGACTTTC.

This clone was counted only a few times. V is TRBV4-1 and J is TRBJ1-5, with 9 bases identical to TRBD1. Germline values: CDR1 MGHRA, CDR2 YSYEKL. J gave up 4 bases and V 2 bases, and 15 bases lay outside the gene matches. The CDR3 covers 19 residues. CDR3 region: CASSQTSGTGYDPNQPQHF. The CDR3 DNA is TGCGCCAGCAGCCAAACCTCCGGGACAGGGTATGATCCGAATCAGCCCCAGCATTTT.